One TCR beta chain is described in this entry. What it binds is unknown. The data were taken from a study of post-analysis software for immune sequencing data. Included in the TCR beta cDNA libraries were unique molecular identifiers. Input of about 1 to 11 million T cells yielded hundreds of thousands of cDNA molecules. TCRdb ran MiXCR on the PCR reads and lists one entry per CDR3 protein. The sample has roughly 540,000 distinct CDR3 sequences, 34% seen once. Study-wide findings and caveats: Controls significantly exceeded multiple sclerosis patients in normalized Chao1 diversity. F measure grouped same-batch samples tightly together.

This TCR was recovered from a girl younger than 18 with multiple sclerosis. Sequences were obtained from blood.

The CDR3 loop reads CASSLAGLYMNTEAFF. The CDR3, as DNA: TGCGCCAGCAGCTTGGCCGGACTCTACATGAACACTGAAGCTTTCTTT. The chain combines TRBV5-1 with TRBJ1-1; no reliable D call. Germline V gives CDR1 SGHRS, CDR2 YFSETQ. The ends were cut back, 0 bases at V and 0 bases at J, with 12 bases in the middle. The CDR3 loop spans 16 amino acids. The full variable domain, its missing parts supplied by reference TRBV5-1 and TRBJ1-1, is KAGVTQTPRYLIKTRGQQVTLSCSPISGHRSVSWYQQTPGQGLQFLFEYFSETQRNKGNFPGRFSGRQFSNSRSEMNVSTLELGDSALYLCASSLAGLYMNTEAFFGQGTRLTVV.